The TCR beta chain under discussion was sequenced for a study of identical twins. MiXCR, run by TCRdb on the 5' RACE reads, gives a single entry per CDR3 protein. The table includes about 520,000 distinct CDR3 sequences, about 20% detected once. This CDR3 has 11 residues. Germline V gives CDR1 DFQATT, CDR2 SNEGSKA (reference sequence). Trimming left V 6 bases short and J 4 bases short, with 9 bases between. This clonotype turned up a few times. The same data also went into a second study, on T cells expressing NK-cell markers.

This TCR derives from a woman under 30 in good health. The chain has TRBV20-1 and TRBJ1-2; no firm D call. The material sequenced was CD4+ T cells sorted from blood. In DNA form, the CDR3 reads TGCAGTGCCAAACCGCTCTATGGCTACACCTTC. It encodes CSAKPLYGYTF.